These 22 T cell receptor beta chains were sequenced from one sample in a study of T-cell memory formation after mild COVID-19. TCRdb re-called the 5' RACE reads through MiXCR, storing one row per CDR3 protein. The table records about 390,000 distinct CDR3 sequences, about 15% of them present only once. The sequenced material came from PBMCs or a T cell subset sorted from them (not recorded which). Receptor source: a man in his late teens or twenties who had mild COVID-19 (a few samples of this study predate the infection). Cell type and time point are not known.

This clonotype has only one observation. V usage is TRBV11-3 and J usage is TRBJ2-1; D possibly corresponds to TRBD2 (6 bases). Germline loops: CDR1 SGHNT, CDR2 YENEEA. V was pared by 8 bases and J by 6 bases, with 11 bases between. This CDR3 has 12 amino acids. CDR3 region: CASGGIRNEQFF. CDR3 in DNA: TGTGCCAGCGGGGGGATACGCAATGAGCAGTTCTTC.

V is TRBV19 and J is TRBJ1-2; 10 bases line up with TRBD1. The CDR3 has 16 residues. J gave up 5 bases and V 4 bases, and 10 bases lay outside the gene matches. Germline CDR1 and CDR2: LNHDA and SQIVND (reference sequence). This CDR3 reads CASSTTGQGHLYGYTF. In DNA form, the CDR3 reads TGTGCCAGTAGTACGACGGGACAGGGGCACTTATATGGCTACACCTTC.

This clonotype was picked up a small number of times. This chain links TRBV20-1 with TRBJ2-1, with 7 bases aligning to TRBD2. The germline gives CDR1 DFQATT, CDR2 SNEGSKA (reference sequence). This CDR3 has 16 amino acids. Trimming took 1 base from V and 0 from J; bases not matched to a gene: 6. CDR3 coding DNA: TGCAGTGCTAGAGTAGGTAGCGGGCTCTCCTACAATGAGCAGTTCTTC. It codes for CSARVGSGLSYNEQFF.

This clonotype was recorded many times. The V and J genes are TRBV7-6 and TRBJ2-7; either TRBD1 or TRBD2 may fit D (5 bases each). Germline loops: CDR1 SGHVS, CDR2 FNYEAQ. The CDR3 extends over 15 amino acids. The V end was cut by 5 bases, the J end by 1 base, with 15 bases between. The CDR3 sequence is CASSLSGQGSYEQYF. The CDR3 DNA reads as TGTGCCAGCAGCCTCTCGGGGCAGGGATCCTACGAGCAGTACTTC.

The V call is TRBV7-8, the J call TRBJ2-1; D ambiguous. The CDR3 consists of 16 residues. The germline gives CDR1 SGHVS, CDR2 FQNEAQ. The V end lost 4 bases, the J end lost 9 bases, and 22 bases lay between the germline ends. In DNA form, the CDR3 reads TGTGCCAGCAGCTCCCGACCTTGGGGTGGGCGATCTGAGCAGTTCTTC. It codes for CASSSRPWGGRSEQFF.

This clonotype was picked up many times. The chain combines TRBV6-2 or TRBV6-3 with TRBJ1-3; D is unresolved. Germline CDR1 and CDR2: MNHEY and SVGEGT. The CDR3 is 17 residues long. V lost 0 bases and J lost 0, with 12 bases in between. The CDR3 here is CASSYSGNQSSGNTIYF. CDR3 in DNA: TGTGCCAGCAGTTACTCTGGGAACCAAAGCTCTGGAAACACCATATATTTT.

This chain connects TRBV9 to TRBJ2-3, with 9 bases matching TRBD1. Germline V gives CDR1 SGDLS, CDR2 YYNGEE. With 3 bases clipped from V and 3 bases from J, the junction kept 11 bases outside the gene matches. The CDR3 has 17 amino acids. This chain's CDR3 is CASSAMTGGFGTDTQYF. The CDR3 DNA is TGTGCCAGCAGCGCGATGACAGGGGGGTTCGGAACAGATACGCAGTATTTT.

The chain links TRBV9 to TRBJ2-6; 9 nucleotides agree with TRBD1. The trim removed 3 bases at V and 0 bases at J, leaving 7 bases unmatched. The CDR3 consists of 18 residues. Germline V gene sequence: CDR1 SGDLS, CDR2 YYNGEE. In DNA, the CDR3 is TGTGCCAGCAGCGGATGGGGACAGGGACTCTCTGGGGCCAACGTCCTGACTTTC. Residues: CASSGWGQGLSGANVLTF.

The genes are TRBV20-1 and TRBJ2-5; TRBD2 matches at 9 bases. V dropped 0 bases and J dropped 10; count of bases not matched to a gene: 15. The germline V gene has CDR1 DFQATT and CDR2 SNEGSKA (reference sequence). This CDR3 is built from 16 residues. CDR3 region: CSARDLPSGGPWVQYF. The CDR3 DNA follows: TGCAGTGCTAGAGATCTCCCCAGCGGGGGGCCGTGGGTCCAGTACTTC.

This clonotype was found a few times. V gene TRBV12-3 or TRBV12-4 combines with J gene TRBJ1-5, with TRBD1 as a possible D gene (6 bases). Between the trimmed V and J ends, which lost 3 bases and 3 bases, there was a span of 9 bases. The CDR3 totals 14 residues. As DNA, the CDR3 is TGTGCCAGCAGTTTCTGGGACACCAATCAGCCCCAGCATTTT. This translates into CASSFWDTNQPQHF.

This clonotype occurred a few times. This chain connects TRBV5-1 to TRBJ2-3; tentative D call: TRBD1 (5 bases). With 0 bases removed from V and 1 base from J, the gap between germline ends came to 18 bases. CDR1 and CDR2 (germline): SGHRS, YFSETQ. The length of the CDR3 is 18 residues. This CDR3 reads CASSLGASGRSGTDTQYF. CDR3 DNA sequence: TGCGCCAGCAGCTTGGGGGCGTCAGGGCGCTCGGGCACAGATACGCAGTATTTT.

In this sample, this clonotype turned up a few times. The chain employs TRBV10-1 and TRBJ2-2; 7 nucleotides line up with TRBD1. V lost 2 bases, J lost 9 bases, and 9 bases stayed unmatched. The CDR3 has 15 residues. Germline loops: CDR1 WNHNN, CDR2 SYGVQD (reference sequence). The CDR3 DNA sequence: TGCGCCAGCAGTGAGATCGGGCAGGGGGATCGGGAGCTGTTTTTT. The encoded protein is CASSEIGQGDRELFF.

This clonotype turned up a few times. V gene TRBV7-8 combines with J gene TRBJ2-3, with D perhaps TRBD1 (5 bases). The CDR3 is 15 residues long. Germline V lookup: CDR1 SGHVS, CDR2 FQNEAQ. V was clipped by 3 bases and J by 5 bases, with 15 bases between them. As DNA, the CDR3 is TGTGCCAGCAGCTTTGTGCAGGGTGCCGGAGATACGCAGTATTTT. Its translation: CASSFVQGAGDTQYF.

This rearrangement joins TRBV12-3 or TRBV12-4 to TRBJ2-2; 7 nucleotides agree with TRBD1. The CDR3 consists of 15 residues. Losses at the gene ends were 6 bases for V and 6 bases for J; bases not matched to a gene: 10. CDR3 protein: CASRWDSPKAGELFF. The CDR3 DNA reads TGTGCCAGCAGGTGGGACAGCCCTAAGGCCGGGGAGCTGTTTTTT.

This clonotype was detected a few times. This chain connects TRBV12-3 or TRBV12-4 to TRBJ1-2; D not certain. This CDR3 is built from 16 residues. The V end lost 0 bases, the J end lost 4 bases, and 15 bases lay between the germline ends. CDR3 sequence (DNA): TGTGCCAGCAGTTTAGCATTGTTATCAAAACCCTATGGCTACACCTTC. Amino acid sequence: CASSLALLSKPYGYTF.

This clonotype was detected ten times or more. The chain has TRBV5-1 and TRBJ2-7; possibly TRBD1 or TRBD2 for D (6 bases each). Germline V gene lookup returns CDR1 SGHRS and CDR2 YFSETQ. With 4 bases removed from V and 3 bases from J, the gap between germline ends came to 17 bases. The CDR3 loop spans 15 amino acids. CDR3 region: CASSRPGAESYEQYF. CDR3 coding DNA: TGCGCCAGCAGCCGGCCGGGGGCAGAGAGCTACGAGCAGTACTTC.

This clonotype was detected only a few times. This chain links TRBV19 with TRBJ2-3; 9 nucleotides match TRBD2. After removal of 4 bases from V and 6 bases from J, the junction contained 2 bases not matched to a gene. The germline CDR1 and CDR2 sequences are LNHDA and SQIVND (reference sequence). CDR3 length equals 13 residues. CDR3 in DNA: TGTGCCAGTAGTAGCGGGGGGGTCGATACGCAGTATTTT. This encodes CASSSGGVDTQYF.

The J gene is TRBJ2-1, the V gene TRBV20-1, with D maybe TRBD2 (6 bases). V dropped 3 bases and J dropped 5 bases, with 11 bases sitting between them. The germline V gene has CDR1 DFQATT and CDR2 SNEGSKA (reference sequence). This CDR3 region has 13 residues. DNA of the CDR3: TGCAGTGCTAGCGGGGGTACGCACAATGAGCAGTTCTTC. The encoded protein is CSASGGTHNEQFF.

This clonotype was counted only a few times. The chain joins TRBV3-1 to TRBJ2-7; 9 nucleotides align to TRBD2. In germline, CDR1 is LGHDT, CDR2 YNNKEL (reference sequence). CDR3 length equals 13 residues. Trimming cost V 1 base and J 6 bases; bases outside gene matches: 1. CDR3 in amino acids: CASSQASGAEQYF. In nucleotides, the CDR3 is TGTGCCAGCAGCCAAGCTAGCGGGGCCGAGCAGTACTTC.

The chain joins TRBV27 to TRBJ2-6; D possibly uses TRBD1 or TRBD2 (5 bases each). CDR1 is MNHEY, CDR2 SMNVEV, per germline (reference sequence). This CDR3 comprises 15 residues. V was trimmed by 5 bases and J by 5 bases, leaving 13 bases between them. The CDR3 loop is CASSPGTGRANVLTF. The CDR3 DNA sequence: TGTGCCAGCAGTCCCGGGACCGGTAGGGCCAACGTCCTGACTTTC. Complete variable domain (other parts from reference TRBV27 and TRBJ2-6): EAQVTQNPRYLITVTGKKLTVTCSQNMNHEYMSWYRQDPGLGLRQIYYSMNVEVTDKGDVPEGYKVSRKEKRNFPLILESPSPNQTSLYFCASSPGTGRANVLTFGAGSRLTVL.

There are a few counts of this clonotype. This rearrangement joins TRBV5-1 to TRBJ2-7, with TRBD2 identical over 11 bases. Germline trimming cut 3 bases from V and 2 bases from J; bases unmatched to any gene: 7. From germline, CDR1 is SGHRS and CDR2 YFSETQ. The CDR3 is 16 amino acids. CDR3 sequence (DNA): TGCGCCAGCAGCTCCGGGACTAGCGGCTTCCCCTACGAGCAGTACGTC. This gives the protein CASSSGTSGFPYEQYV.

V gene TRBV18 combines with J gene TRBJ2-5; TRBD1 is a possible D gene (8 bases). Trimming left V 1 base short and J 3 bases short, with 12 bases between. Germline CDR1 and CDR2: KGHSH and LQKENI. The CDR3 length is 15 residues. The CDR3 protein is CASSPRQGTKETQYF. The CDR3 DNA is TGTGCCAGCTCACCACGACAGGGGACTAAAGAGACCCAGTACTTC. Using reference TRBV18 and TRBJ2-5 for the parts outside the CDR3, the full variable domain is NAGVMQNPRHLVRRRGQEARLRCSPMKGHSHVYWYRQLPEEGLKFMVYLQKENIIDESGMPKERFSAEFPKEGPSILRIQQVVRGDSAAYFCASSPRQGTKETQYFGPGTRLLVL.